These T cell receptor beta chains were read from a single sample in a study of T cell responses to AZD1222 COVID-19 vaccine. Generated by immunoSEQ multiplex PCR, the TCRdb table keeps only in-frame clones and is missing some. Altogether 85,000 to 130,000 clones are present, about nine tenths being singletons, with the ten largest covering 18%. The specimen was peripheral blood, collected on day 0 of AZD1222 vaccination. These TCRs come from an adult in good health. Both conserved end residues are part of each CDR3. Fields, in order: D gene, J gene, clone size, V gene, CDR3 protein, CDR3 DNA. D genes are given only for firm matches. Clone size, where shown, is once, few, many, or a class for clones that have expanded.

d_gene: TRBD1
j_gene: TRBJ1-1
abundance: once
v_gene: TRBV5-1
CDR3aa: CASSRDRGRSGTEAFF
CDR3nt: TGCGCCAGCAGCAGAGACAGGGGGCGGTCAGGTACTGAAGCTTTCTTT

d_gene: NA
j_gene: TRBJ2-3
abundance: NA
v_gene: TRBV18
CDR3aa: CASSPQGGTDTQYF
CDR3nt: TGTGCCAGCTCACCCCAGGGAGGCACAGATACGCAGTATTTT

d_gene: NA
j_gene: TRBJ1-2
abundance: few
v_gene: TRBV11-3
CDR3aa: CASSLDTVRLYGYTF
CDR3nt: TGTGCCAGCAGCTTAGATACGGTCAGGCTCTATGGCTACACCTTC

d_gene: NA
j_gene: TRBJ2-1
abundance: NA
v_gene: TRBV3-1/TRBV3-2
CDR3aa: CASSQDTRGVSYNEQFF
CDR3nt: TGTGCCAGCAGCCAAGATACCAGAGGAGTTAGCTACAATGAGCAGTTCTTC

d_gene: TRBD1
j_gene: TRBJ2-1
abundance: NA
v_gene: TRBV27
CDR3aa: CASSWGQGPYNEQFF
CDR3nt: TGTGCCAGCAGTTGGGGACAGGGCCCCTACAATGAGCAGTTCTTC

d_gene: NA
j_gene: TRBJ2-1
abundance: NA
v_gene: TRBV7-3
CDR3aa: CASSPLRGQGYNEQFF
CDR3nt: TGTGCCAGCAGCCCACTGAGGGGCCAGGGTTACAATGAGCAGTTCTTC

d_gene: NA
j_gene: TRBJ1-1
abundance: NA
v_gene: TRBV5-4
CDR3aa: CASSLAGTSLNTEAFF
CDR3nt: TGTGCCAGCAGCTTGGCCGGGACCTCCTTGAACACTGAAGCTTTCTTT

d_gene: TRBD1
j_gene: TRBJ1-3
abundance: NA
v_gene: TRBV6-5
CDR3aa: CATHQGANTIYF
CDR3nt: TGTGCCACCCATCAGGGGGCAAACACCATATATTTT

d_gene: NA
j_gene: TRBJ1-2
abundance: NA
v_gene: TRBV14
CDR3aa: CASSQGLGAYYGYTF
CDR3nt: TGTGCCAGCAGCCAAGGTCTGGGGGCCTACTATGGCTACACCTTC

d_gene: TRBD1
j_gene: TRBJ2-5
abundance: once
v_gene: TRBV18
CDR3aa: CASSPDRGNQETQYF
CDR3nt: TGTGCCAGCTCTCCTGACAGGGGGAATCAAGAGACCCAGTACTTC

d_gene: NA
j_gene: TRBJ1-5
abundance: NA
v_gene: TRBV27
CDR3aa: CASSLMGRGNQPQHF
CDR3nt: TGTGCCAGCAGTTTGATGGGTAGGGGCAATCAGCCCCAGCATTTT

d_gene: NA
j_gene: TRBJ1-3
abundance: NA
v_gene: TRBV19
CDR3aa: CASIPLTGSSGNTIYF
CDR3nt: TGTGCCAGTATCCCCTTGACGGGAAGCTCTGGAAACACCATATATTTT

d_gene: NA
j_gene: TRBJ2-3
abundance: NA
v_gene: TRBV6-5
CDR3aa: CASIGPSLDTQYF
CDR3nt: TGTGCCAGCATTGGTCCCTCGCTAGATACGCAGTATTTT

d_gene: NA
j_gene: TRBJ2-2
abundance: few
v_gene: TRBV7-3
CDR3aa: CASSLNLGVNTGELFF
CDR3nt: TGTGCCAGCAGCTTAAACCTGGGGGTGAACACCGGGGAGCTGTTTTTT

d_gene: NA
j_gene: TRBJ1-2
abundance: NA
v_gene: TRBV19
CDR3aa: CASSIAARVSYGYTF
CDR3nt: TGTGCCAGTAGTATAGCCGCCAGAGTATCCTATGGCTACACCTTC

d_gene: NA
j_gene: TRBJ2-3
abundance: NA
v_gene: TRBV12-3/TRBV12-4
CDR3aa: CASVAASTDTQYF
CDR3nt: TGTGCCAGCGTAGCAGCAAGCACAGATACGCAGTATTTT

d_gene: NA
j_gene: TRBJ1-1
abundance: NA
v_gene: TRBV6-1
CDR3aa: CASSERGANTEAFF
CDR3nt: TGTGCCAGCAGTGAACGGGGAGCGAACACTGAAGCTTTCTTT

d_gene: NA
j_gene: TRBJ2-5
abundance: NA
v_gene: TRBV18
CDR3aa: CASSRLAQETQYF
CDR3nt: TGTGCCAGCTCACGACTCGCCCAAGAGACCCAGTACTTC

d_gene: TRBD1
j_gene: TRBJ2-1
abundance: NA
v_gene: TRBV5-1
CDR3aa: CASSSPGTGANEQFF
CDR3nt: TGCGCCAGCAGCTCCCCCGGGACAGGGGCGAATGAGCAGTTCTTC

d_gene: NA
j_gene: TRBJ2-5
abundance: NA
v_gene: TRBV6-5
CDR3aa: CATQGWGEPQETQYF
CDR3nt: TGTGCCACCCAGGGGTGGGGGGAGCCTCAAGAGACCCAGTACTTC

d_gene: NA
j_gene: TRBJ2-5
abundance: NA
v_gene: TRBV12-3/TRBV12-4
CDR3aa: CASSGGSETQYF
CDR3nt: TGTGCCAGCAGTGGTGGTTCGGAGACCCAGTACTTC

d_gene: NA
j_gene: TRBJ2-1
abundance: NA
v_gene: TRBV11-3
CDR3aa: CASSFNRASEEQFF
CDR3nt: TGTGCCAGCAGCTTTAACAGGGCTTCAGAAGAGCAGTTCTTC

d_gene: NA
j_gene: TRBJ2-7
abundance: NA
v_gene: TRBV2
CDR3aa: CASSELSGALYEQYF
CDR3nt: TGTGCCAGCAGTGAATTAAGTGGGGCCCTCTACGAGCAGTACTTC

d_gene: NA
j_gene: TRBJ1-4
abundance: NA
v_gene: TRBV6-5
CDR3aa: CASKTGGDQFF
CDR3nt: TGTGCCAGCAAGACAGGCGGGGATCAGTTTTTT

d_gene: NA
j_gene: TRBJ1-2
abundance: NA
v_gene: TRBV30
CDR3aa: CAWSLVLGFSGYTF
CDR3nt: TGTGCCTGGAGTCTCGTTTTGGGGTTTTCGGGCTACACCTTC

d_gene: NA
j_gene: TRBJ2-7
abundance: NA
v_gene: TRBV5-6
CDR3aa: CASSVLSYEQYF
CDR3nt: TGTGCCAGCAGCGTTTTATCCTACGAGCAGTACTTC

d_gene: TRBD1
j_gene: TRBJ1-2
abundance: NA
v_gene: TRBV3-1/TRBV3-2
CDR3aa: CASSATGGAVFGYTF
CDR3nt: TGTGCCAGCAGCGCGACAGGGGGCGCGGTCTTTGGCTACACCTTC

d_gene: NA
j_gene: TRBJ1-2
abundance: NA
v_gene: TRBV11-2
CDR3aa: CASSFPGRNFYGYTF
CDR3nt: TGTGCCAGCAGCTTCCCTGGGCGGAACTTCTATGGCTACACCTTC

d_gene: TRBD1
j_gene: TRBJ1-1
abundance: NA
v_gene: TRBV2
CDR3aa: CASSERRQGFMNTEAFF
CDR3nt: TGTGCCAGCAGTGAACGGCGACAGGGATTCATGAACACTGAAGCTTTCTTT

d_gene: NA
j_gene: TRBJ2-7
abundance: NA
v_gene: TRBV7-6
CDR3aa: CASSPTGSEQYF
CDR3nt: TGTGCCAGCAGCCCGACGGGGAGCGAGCAGTACTTC

d_gene: TRBD1
j_gene: TRBJ2-1
abundance: NA
v_gene: TRBV5-1
CDR3aa: CASSFRDRVRVDGYNEQFF
CDR3nt: TGCGCCAGCAGCTTCCGGGACAGGGTACGGGTAGATGGGTACAATGAGCAGTTCTTC

d_gene: NA
j_gene: TRBJ2-5
abundance: NA
v_gene: TRBV20-1
CDR3aa: CSAPRETQYF
CDR3nt: TGCAGTGCTCCCCGAGAGACCCAGTACTTC